The source of this T cell receptor beta chain is a study of shared clonotypes between healthy human individuals. Findings and limits, study-wide: Generally, naive subsets came out with larger estimated richness than memory subsets.

Naive CD8 populations comprised CD45RO-negative cells positively selected for CCR7, excluding terminally differentiated effector memory CD45RA+ cells. The length of the CDR3 is 17 residues. The germline gives CDR1 SGHAT, CDR2 FQNNGV. The J segment lost 3 bases and the V segment lost 4 bases, leaving 13 bases of the junction unmatched. This clone was detected once. Its antigen is still unknown. The run depth of the assay was deep. This table comes from immunoSEQ multiplex PCR, and its TCRdb copy is limited to in-frame clones, with some not included. This sample has around 580,000 clones, with roughly 98% found just once.

The origin of this receptor is a young man in good health. The sample taken for sequencing was naive CD8+ T cells sorted from blood. This sequence joins TRBV11-2 and TRBJ2-7, with 9 nucleotides matching TRBD1. The CDR3 DNA reads TGTGCCAGCAGCTGGGGGGACAGGGCTGACAACGTCTACGAGCAGTACTTC. It is translated as CASSWGDRADNVYEQYF.